This T cell receptor (beta chain) was obtained from a study of T cells in Graves' hyperthyroidism and ophthalmopathy. This clonotype appeared many times. It was RNA transcripts that yielded the amplified TCR beta CDR3 regions. The HTBI primer set drove a first-round RT-PCR of the TCR CDR3. TCRdb re-analysed the multiplex PCR reads in MiXCR, keeping a single row per CDR3 protein. Among fewer than 650,000 distinct CDR3 sequences listed, approximately 15% were seen once. Germline CDR1 SGHTA, CDR2 FQGTGA. This CDR3 spans 19 amino acids. The trim removed 5 bases at V and 0 bases at J, leaving 12 bases unmatched.

The sample was blood. This rearrangement joins TRBV7-3 to TRBJ2-1, with 11 positions matching TRBD2. The source of this sequence is a middle-aged woman with Graves' hyperthyroidism. The CDR3 bases are TGTGCCAGCAGCCCGGCCGGCCTAGCGGGAGGCGTCTCCTACAATGAGCAGTTCTTC. The encoded protein is CASSPAGLAGGVSYNEQFF.